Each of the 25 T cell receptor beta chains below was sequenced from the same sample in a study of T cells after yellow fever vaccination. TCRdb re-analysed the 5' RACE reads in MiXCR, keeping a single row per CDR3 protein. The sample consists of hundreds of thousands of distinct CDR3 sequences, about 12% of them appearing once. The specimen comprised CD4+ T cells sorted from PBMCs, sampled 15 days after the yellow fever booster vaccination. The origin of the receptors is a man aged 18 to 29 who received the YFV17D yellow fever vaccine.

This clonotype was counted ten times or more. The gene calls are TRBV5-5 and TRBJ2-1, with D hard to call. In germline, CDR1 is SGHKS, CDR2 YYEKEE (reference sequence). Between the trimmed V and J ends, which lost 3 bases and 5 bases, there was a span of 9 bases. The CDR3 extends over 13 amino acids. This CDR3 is CASSSAGNNEQFF. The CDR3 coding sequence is TGTGCCAGCAGCTCCGCCGGAAACAATGAGCAGTTCTTC.

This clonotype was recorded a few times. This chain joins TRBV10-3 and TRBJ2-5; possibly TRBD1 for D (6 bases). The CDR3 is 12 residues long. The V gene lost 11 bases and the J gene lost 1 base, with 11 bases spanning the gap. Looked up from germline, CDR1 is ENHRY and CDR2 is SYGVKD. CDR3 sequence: CASRTAQETQYF. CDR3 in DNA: TGTGCCTCCAGGACAGCCCAAGAGACCCAGTACTTC.

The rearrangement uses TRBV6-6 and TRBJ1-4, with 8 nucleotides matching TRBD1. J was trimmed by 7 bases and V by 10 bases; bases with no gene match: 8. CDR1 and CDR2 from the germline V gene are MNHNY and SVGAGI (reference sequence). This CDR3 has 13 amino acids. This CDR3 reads CATTQGAGEKLFF. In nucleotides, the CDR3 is TGTGCCACAACTCAGGGGGCCGGTGAAAAACTGTTTTTT.

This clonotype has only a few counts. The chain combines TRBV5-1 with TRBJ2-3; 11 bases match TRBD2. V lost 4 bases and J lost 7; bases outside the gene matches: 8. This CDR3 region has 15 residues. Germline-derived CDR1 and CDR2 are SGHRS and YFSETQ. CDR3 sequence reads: CASSDPGTSGHTQYF. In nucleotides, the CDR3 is TGCGCCAGCAGCGACCCCGGGACTAGCGGCCATACGCAGTATTTT.

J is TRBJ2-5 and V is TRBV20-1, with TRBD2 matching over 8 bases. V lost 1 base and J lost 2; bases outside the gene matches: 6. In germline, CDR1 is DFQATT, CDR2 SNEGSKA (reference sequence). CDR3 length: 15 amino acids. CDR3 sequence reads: CSARVGSGVQETQYF. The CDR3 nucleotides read TGCAGTGCTAGAGTTGGTAGCGGGGTGCAAGAGACCCAGTACTTC.

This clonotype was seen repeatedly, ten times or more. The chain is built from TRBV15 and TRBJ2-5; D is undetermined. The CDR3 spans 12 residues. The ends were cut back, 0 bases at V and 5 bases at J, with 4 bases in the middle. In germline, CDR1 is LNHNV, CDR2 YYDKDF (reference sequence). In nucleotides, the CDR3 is TGTGCCACCAGCAGAGATGAGGAGACCCAGTACTTC. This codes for CATSRDEETQYF.

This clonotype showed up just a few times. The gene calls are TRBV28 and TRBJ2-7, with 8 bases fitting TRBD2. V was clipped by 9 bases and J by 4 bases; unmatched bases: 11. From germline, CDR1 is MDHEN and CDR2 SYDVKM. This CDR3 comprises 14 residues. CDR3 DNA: TGTGCCAGTGGTAGCGGGGCGGGCCTTTACGAGCAGTACGTC. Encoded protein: CASGSGAGLYEQYV.

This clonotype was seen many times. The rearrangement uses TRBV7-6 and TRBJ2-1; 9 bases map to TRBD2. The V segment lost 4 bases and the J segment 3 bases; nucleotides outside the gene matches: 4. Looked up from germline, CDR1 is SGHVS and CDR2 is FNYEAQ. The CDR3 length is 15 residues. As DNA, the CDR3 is TGTGCCAGCAGCTCGCTAGCGGGGAGCTACAATGAGCAGTTCTTC. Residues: CASSSLAGSYNEQFF.

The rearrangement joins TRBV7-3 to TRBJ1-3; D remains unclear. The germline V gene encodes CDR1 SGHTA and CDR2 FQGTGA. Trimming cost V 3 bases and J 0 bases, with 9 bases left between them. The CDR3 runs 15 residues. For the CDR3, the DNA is TGTGCCAGCAGCTTCGGGCCTGGCTCTGGAAACACCATATATTTT. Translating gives CASSFGPGSGNTIYF.

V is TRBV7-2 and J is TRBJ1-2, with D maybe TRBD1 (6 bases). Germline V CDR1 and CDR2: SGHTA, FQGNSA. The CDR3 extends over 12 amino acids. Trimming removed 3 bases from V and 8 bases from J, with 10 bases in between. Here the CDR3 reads CASSFHREGYTF. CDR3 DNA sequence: TGTGCCAGCAGCTTCCACAGGGAGGGCTACACCTTC.

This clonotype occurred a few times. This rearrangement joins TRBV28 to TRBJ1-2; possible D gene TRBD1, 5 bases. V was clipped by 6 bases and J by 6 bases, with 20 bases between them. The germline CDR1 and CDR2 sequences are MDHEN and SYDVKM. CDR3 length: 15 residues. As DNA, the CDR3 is TGTGCCAGCAGCCTACAGGTTCGCAACACACATGGCTACACCTTC. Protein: CASSLQVRNTHGYTF.

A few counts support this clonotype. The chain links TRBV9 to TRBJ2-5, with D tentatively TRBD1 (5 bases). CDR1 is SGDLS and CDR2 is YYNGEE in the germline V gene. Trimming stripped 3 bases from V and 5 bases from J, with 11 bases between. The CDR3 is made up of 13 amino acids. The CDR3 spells CASSAGSEETQYF. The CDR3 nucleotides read TGTGCCAGCAGCGCAGGGTCGGAGGAGACCCAGTACTTC.

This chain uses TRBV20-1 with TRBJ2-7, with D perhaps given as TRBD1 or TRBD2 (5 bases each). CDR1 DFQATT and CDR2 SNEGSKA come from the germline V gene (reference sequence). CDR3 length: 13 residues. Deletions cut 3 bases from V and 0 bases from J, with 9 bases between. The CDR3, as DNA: TGCAGTGCTAGGGGGACGGTCTCCTACGAGCAGTACTTC. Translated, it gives CSARGTVSYEQYF.

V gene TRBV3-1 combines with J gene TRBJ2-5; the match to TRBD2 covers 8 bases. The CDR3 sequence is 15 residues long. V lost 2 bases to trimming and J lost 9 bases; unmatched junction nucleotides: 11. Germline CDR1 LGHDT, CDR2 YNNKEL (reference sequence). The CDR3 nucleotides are TGTGCCAGCAGCCAAAACTTAGCGGGGTCCGGGGCCCAGTACTTC. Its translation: CASSQNLAGSGAQYF.

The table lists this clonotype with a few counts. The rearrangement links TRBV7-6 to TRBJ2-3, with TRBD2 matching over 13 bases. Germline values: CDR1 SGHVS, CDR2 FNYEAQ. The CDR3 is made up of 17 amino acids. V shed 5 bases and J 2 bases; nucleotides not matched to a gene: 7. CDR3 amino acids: CASSPDTSGGATDTQYF. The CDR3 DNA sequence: TGTGCCAGCAGCCCGGACACTAGCGGGGGGGCCACAGATACGCAGTATTTT.

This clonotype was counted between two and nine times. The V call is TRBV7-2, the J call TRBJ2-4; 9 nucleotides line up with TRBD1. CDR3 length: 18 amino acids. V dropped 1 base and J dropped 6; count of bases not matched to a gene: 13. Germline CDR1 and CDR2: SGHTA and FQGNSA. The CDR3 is CASSLVAGIRTGANIQYF. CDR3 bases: TGTGCCAGCAGCTTAGTGGCGGGAATACGGACAGGGGCAAACATTCAGTACTTC.

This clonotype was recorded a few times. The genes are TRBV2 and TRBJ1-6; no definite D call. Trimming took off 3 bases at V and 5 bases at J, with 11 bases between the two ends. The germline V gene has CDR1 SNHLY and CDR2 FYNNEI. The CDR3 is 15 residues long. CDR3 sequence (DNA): TGTGCCAGCAGTGAGGGCAGGCTACATAATTCACCCCTCCACTTT. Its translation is CASSEGRLHNSPLHF.

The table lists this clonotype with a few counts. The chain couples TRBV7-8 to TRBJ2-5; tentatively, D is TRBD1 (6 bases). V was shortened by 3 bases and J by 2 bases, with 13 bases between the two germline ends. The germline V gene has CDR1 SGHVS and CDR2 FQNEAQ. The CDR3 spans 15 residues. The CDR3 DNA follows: TGTGCCAGCAGCTTTCCGGGACATACACAAGAGACCCAGTACTTC. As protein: CASSFPGHTQETQYF.

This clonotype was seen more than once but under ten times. CDR3 DNA sequence: TGCAGTGCTAAGGACAGGCTCTGGTACGAGCAGTACTTC. Protein sequence: CSAKDRLWYEQYF. This chain joins TRBV20-1 and TRBJ2-7, with 7 bases matching TRBD1. This CDR3 is built from 13 residues. Germline V gives CDR1 DFQATT, CDR2 SNEGSKA (reference sequence). V was clipped by 4 bases and J by 4 bases; unmatched bases: 7.

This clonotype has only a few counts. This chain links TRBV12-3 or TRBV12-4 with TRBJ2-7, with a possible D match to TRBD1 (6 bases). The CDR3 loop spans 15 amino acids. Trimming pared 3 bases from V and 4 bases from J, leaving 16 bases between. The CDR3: CASSLGAGVGYEQYF. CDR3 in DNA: TGTGCCAGCAGTTTGGGGGCAGGGGTGGGGTACGAGCAGTACTTC.

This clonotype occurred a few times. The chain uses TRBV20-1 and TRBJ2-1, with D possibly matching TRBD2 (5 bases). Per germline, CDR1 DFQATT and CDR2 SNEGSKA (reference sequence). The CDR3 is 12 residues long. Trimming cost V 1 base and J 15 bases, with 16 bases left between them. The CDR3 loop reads CSARGTRPRWFF. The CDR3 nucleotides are TGCAGTGCTAGAGGCACTAGGCCTAGATGGTTCTTC.

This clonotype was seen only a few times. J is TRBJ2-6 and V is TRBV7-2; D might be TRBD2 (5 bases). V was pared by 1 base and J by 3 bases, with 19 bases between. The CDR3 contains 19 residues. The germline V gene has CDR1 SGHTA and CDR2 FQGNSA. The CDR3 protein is CASSLDRWVRGGGANVLTF. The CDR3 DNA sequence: TGTGCCAGCAGCTTAGACCGTTGGGTCCGGGGTGGTGGGGCCAACGTCCTGACTTTC.

The CDR3 region has the DNA TGTGCCAGCAGCTTAGCCAGGGGAGATTACGAGCAGTACTTC. This codes for CASSLARGDYEQYF. The V and J genes are TRBV7-9 and TRBJ2-7; maybe TRBD1 (6 bases). From germline, CDR1 is SEHNR and CDR2 FQNEAQ (reference sequence). V lost 0 bases to trimming and J lost 4 bases, with 10 bases between them. The CDR3 sequence is 14 residues long.

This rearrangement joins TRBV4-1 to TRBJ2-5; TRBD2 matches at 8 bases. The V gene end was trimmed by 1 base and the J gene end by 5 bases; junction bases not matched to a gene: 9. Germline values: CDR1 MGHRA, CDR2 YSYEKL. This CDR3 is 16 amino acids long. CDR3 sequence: CASSQGFPGGVETQYF. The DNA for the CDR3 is TGCGCCAGCAGCCAAGGCTTTCCCGGGGGGGTCGAGACCCAGTACTTC.

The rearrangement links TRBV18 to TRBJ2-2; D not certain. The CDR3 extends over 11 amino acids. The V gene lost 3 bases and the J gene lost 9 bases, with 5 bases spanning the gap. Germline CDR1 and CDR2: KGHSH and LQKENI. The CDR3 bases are TGTGCCAGCTCACCCTTCCGGGAGCTGTTTTTT. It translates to CASSPFRELFF.